This TCR beta chain came from a study of blood T cell repertoires in COVID-19. The overall study: The study drew acute and convalescent COVID-19 samples from the United States, Italy and Spain. PBMCs, B-cell-depleted T cells, or T cells provided the cDNA or gDNA that made up the material.

In the authors' methods: It was from reference gene primer amplification that nucleated cell counts were estimated. The repertoire was sequenced with immunoSEQ multiplex PCR; TCRdb's copy has only in-frame clones and lacks some. From that table come the V and J calls and clone size; the DNA was used to work out D and trimming. The sample lists roughly 200,000 clones; roughly 85% were seen once. Sample: peripheral blood. The source of this sequence is a woman under 30 who had recovered from COVID-19.

In DNA form, the CDR3 reads TGTGCCAGTAGTAAGGGGGGACAGGGACGTGCAGATACGCAGTATTTT. Translated, it gives CASSKGGQGRADTQYF. V is TRBV19 and J is TRBJ2-3; the match to TRBD1 covers 9 bases. V lost 4 bases, J lost 4 bases, and 9 bases stayed unmatched. The germline V gene encodes CDR1 LNHDA and CDR2 SQIVND (reference sequence). CDR3 length: 16 residues.